The rows below give T cell receptor beta chains drawn from one sample of a study of cytotoxic CD8 clonotypes in ibrutinib-treated CLL. The protocol was immunoSEQ multiplex PCR, while the TCRdb copy is restricted to in-frame clones and leaves out a portion. The profile covers approximately 190,000 clones, with around 70% appearing a single time and about 6.2% taken by the ten largest. The material sequenced was PBMCs, taken after 12 months of ibrutinib treatment. Receptors originate from a human donor with chronic lymphocytic leukemia. Each CDR3 is given without its conserved first and last residue. A row's size may be missing; if present it is once, few, many or a size class.

- | TRBV7-3 | ASSPRTTGANVLT
once | TRBV28 | ASSVGHGNTIY
- | TRBV11-3 | ASSLHRDGYEQY
- | TRBV7-9 | ASSFTADSNQPQH
few | TRBV28 | ASSAAGTGNTEAF
- | TRBV4-2 | ASSLHVEVRNTEAF
- | TRBV9 | ASSNTGLPNTEAF
- | TRBV6-6 | ASSYVGPLH
few | TRBV6-4 | ASSLQGDTQY
once | TRBV4-2 | ASSYLHRDVYGYT
- | TRBV7-6 | ASSPNGGARGETQY
- | TRBV11-2 | ASSLDPEGKAF
- | TRBV18 | ASSGQYEGETQY
- | TRBV10-3 | AISDGTALSYEQY
- | TRBV30 | AWCGTGWGEQY
few | TRBV5-4 | ASRLVGRGQAEAF
- | TRBV2 | ASKWTDNNQPQH
- | TRBV12-5 | ASGLGSGTGNTIY
- | TRBV7-7 | ASSPQIGYEQY
- | TRBV6-5 | ASSWALNTEAF
- | TRBV7-8 | ASSPTGAVSNQPQH
- | TRBV4-2 | ASSQVNRQLNTEAF
- | TRBV25-1 | ASSDLRRDNRHNYGYT
once | TRBV9 | ASSVGGTGFVEQY
- | TRBV19 | ASSGIREPQH
many | TRBV6-1 | AGRQVFGSPLH
few | TRBV18 | ASSPRQGQQPQH
many | TRBV2 | ASSAILDQETQY
- | TRBV9 | ASSVGTSGRGDTQY
- | TRBV29-1 | SVEDRTSTYEQY
- | TRBV6-5 | ASSSWTGGPPYEQY
once | TRBV6-1 | ASSVKRDSEAF
- | TRBV30 | AWSFNYEQY
few | TRBV5-1 | ASSTGQWPYGYT
few | TRBV7-9 | ASNGQFPGDGYT
- | TRBV19 | ASTRGRDRAPSGYT
- | TRBV5-1 | ASSLKQDLGYT
- | TRBV19 | ASGTGVQPQH
- | TRBV7-9 | ASSATWTQVQETQY
- | TRBV9 | ASSVVGGNTEAF
- | TRBV30 | AWSPWTGGMNTEAF
- | TRBV7-9 | ASSWQVGRVPYEQY
- | TRBV6-5 | ASISAGAASYGYT
- | TRBV7-8 | ASSWTGGEFKY
- | TRBV7-2 | ASSRAHEQY
few | TRBV6-5 | ASSSGRIYGYT
- | TRBV5-4 | ASSLYSEFHTEAF
- | TRBV7-9 | ASSLLGFTGELF
few | TRBV9 | ASRLKTSGVYEQY
- | TRBV30 | AYTGSGQTQY
- | TRBV29-1 | SAAVMNTEAF